This entry lists 20 T cell receptor beta chains sequenced from one sample in a study of blood T cell repertoires in COVID-19. The protocol was immunoSEQ multiplex PCR, while the TCRdb copy is restricted to in-frame clones and leaves out a portion. This sample carries about 95,000 clones, around 86% of them seen once, and the ten largest clones take under 5.5%. Source material: peripheral blood. Source of these receptors: a man aged 55 to 70 with COVID-19, enrolled during active disease.

The chain uses TRBV30 and TRBJ2-2; 8 bases are shared with TRBD2. The CDR3 extends over 15 amino acids. Losses at the gene ends were 0 bases for V and 5 bases for J; bases not matched to a gene: 5. CDR1 GTSNPN and CDR2 SVGIG come from the germline V gene (reference sequence). CDR3 in DNA: TGTGCCTGGAGTGTACAAGCGGGAGAGACCGGGGAGCTGTTTTTT. The encoded protein is CAWSVQAGETGELFF.

The rearrangement links TRBV5-1 to TRBJ2-2; 10 nucleotides align to TRBD1. The CDR3 length is 16 residues. V shed 2 bases and J 6 bases; nucleotides not matched to a gene: 7. The germline gives CDR1 SGHRS, CDR2 YFSETQ. The CDR3 reads CASSLRTGGSSGELFF. CDR3 sequence (DNA): TGCGCCAGCAGCTTAAGGACAGGGGGGAGTTCCGGGGAGCTGTTTTTT.

In this sample, this clone turned up once. The V and J genes are TRBV6-2 or TRBV6-3 and TRBJ1-2, with 7 bases that match TRBD1. V shed 6 bases, J shed 3 bases, and the junction held 7 bases outside the gene matches. Germline V gives CDR1 MNHEY, CDR2 SVGEGT. The CDR3 spans 14 residues. As DNA, the CDR3 is TGTGCCAGCAGCTTTGGGACAGCGGACTATGGCTACACCTTC. This encodes CASSFGTADYGYTF.

The chain links TRBV7-2 to TRBJ1-2; D may be TRBD1 (5 bases). Trimming removed 3 bases from V and 4 bases from J, with 21 bases in between. The length of the CDR3 is 17 residues. The germline V gene has CDR1 SGHTA and CDR2 FQGNSA. The CDR3 region has the DNA TGTGCCAGCAGCTTCTACACGGATCCGGGACTGAGCTATGGCTACACCTTC. This codes for CASSFYTDPGLSYGYTF.

This rearrangement joins TRBV20-1 to TRBJ2-7, with D perhaps matching TRBD2 (5 bases). Germline V gene data show CDR1 as DFQATT and CDR2 as SNEGSKA (reference sequence). V lost 3 bases and J 6 bases, leaving 15 bases between the germline ends. This CDR3 region has 13 residues. The CDR3 DNA reads as TGCAGTGCTAGTGGGTATCGGGGAGTCGAGCAGTACTTC. It is translated as CSASGYRGVEQYF.

The J gene is TRBJ2-1, the V gene TRBV12-3 or TRBV12-4, with TRBD2 matching over 10 bases. There are 12 residues in the CDR3. After removal of 7 bases from V and 8 bases from J, the junction contained 2 bases not matched to a gene. This CDR3 reads CASKREGYEQFF. The CDR3 bases are TGTGCCAGCAAGCGGGAGGGGTATGAGCAGTTCTTC.

This chain connects TRBV15 to TRBJ1-2; D remains unclear. Per the germline V gene, CDR1 is LNHNV and CDR2 is YYDKDF (reference sequence). V dropped 0 bases and J dropped 0 bases, with 20 bases sitting between them. This CDR3 region has 19 residues. DNA for the CDR3: TGTGCCACCAGCAGAGATCTCGGGAAATTCATAACATCTAACTATGGCTACACCTTC. As protein: CATSRDLGKFITSNYGYTF.

CDR3 DNA sequence: TGCGCCAGCAGTCCGGACACTTCTGGAAACACCATATATTTT. Residues: CASSPDTSGNTIYF. The chain joins TRBV10-1 to TRBJ1-3; possibly TRBD1 for D (5 bases). V was trimmed by 5 bases and J by 1 base, leaving 9 bases between them. The CDR3 extends over 14 amino acids. The germline V gene has CDR1 WNHNN and CDR2 SYGVQD (reference sequence).

The chain links TRBV29-1 to TRBJ2-7; TRBD2 matches 8 bases. Trimming took 2 bases from V and 0 from J; bases not matched to a gene: 3. CDR1 is SQVTM, CDR2 ANQGSEA, per germline. The CDR3 has 14 amino acids. CDR3: CSVEPSGSSYEQYF. In nucleotides, the CDR3 is TGCAGCGTTGAACCAAGCGGGAGCTCCTACGAGCAGTACTTC.

V is TRBV6-4 and J is TRBJ2-7; D uncertain. CDR1 and CDR2 from the germline V gene are MRHNA and SNTAGT. There are 13 residues in the CDR3. V lost 6 bases and J lost 1, with 10 bases in between. The CDR3, as DNA: TGTGCCAGCAGCTACCCGGGTTCCTACGAGCAGTACTTC. Its protein is CASSYPGSYEQYF.

The chain is built from TRBV27 and TRBJ2-3, with 7 bases matching TRBD1. Trimming at V came to 6 bases and at J to 7 bases, leaving 10 bases not matched to a gene. CDR1 is MNHEY and CDR2 is SMNVEV in the germline V gene (reference sequence). The CDR3 contains 14 residues. CDR3 region: CASRKQGIMNTQYF. CDR3 nucleotides: TGTGCCAGCAGGAAACAGGGGATCATGAATACGCAGTATTTT.

In DNA, the CDR3 is TGCGCCAGCAGCCAATACGGACAGGGTGGCACAGATACGCAGTATTTT. This sequence encodes CASSQYGQGGTDTQYF. The chain combines TRBV4-1 with TRBJ2-3; 8 bases line up with TRBD1. V shed 2 bases and J 1 base; nucleotides not matched to a gene: 5. The CDR3 is made up of 16 amino acids. Germline-derived CDR1 and CDR2 are MGHRA and YSYEKL.

The rearrangement joins TRBV11-2 to TRBJ1-5; the D gene is possibly TRBD1 (6 bases). This CDR3 has 14 amino acids. Trimming cost V 0 bases and J 5 bases, with 8 bases left between them. The germline gives CDR1 SGHAT, CDR2 FQNNGV. The CDR3 DNA reads as TGTGCCAGCAGCTTAGATCCAGGGGATCAGCCCCAGCATTTT. Encoded protein: CASSLDPGDQPQHF.

The V and J genes are TRBV2 and TRBJ2-5; perhaps TRBD1 as D (7 bases). CDR3 size: 14 residues. Germline V gene sequence: CDR1 SNHLY, CDR2 FYNNEI. V lost 2 bases and J lost 4, with 11 bases in between. CDR3 DNA: TGTGCCAGCAGTGAATTGCAGGGGGGAGAGACCCAGTACTTC. Encoded protein: CASSELQGGETQYF.

This clone was detected only once. The rearrangement joins TRBV6-1 to TRBJ2-4; TRBD1 aligns across 8 bases. The CDR3 has 20 amino acids. Germline V gene lookup returns CDR1 MNHNS and CDR2 SASEGT. The V gene end was trimmed by 1 base and the J gene end by 0 bases; junction bases not matched to a gene: 14. The CDR3 reads CASSEGTGRFPRLAKNIQYF. The CDR3 DNA reads as TGTGCCAGCAGTGAAGGGACAGGGAGGTTCCCGCGCTTAGCCAAAAACATTCAGTACTTC.

The V and J genes are TRBV5-4 and TRBJ2-2, with TRBD2 identical over 9 bases. Germline V gives CDR1 SGHNT, CDR2 YYREEE (reference sequence). V lost 2 bases, J lost 4 bases, and 3 bases stayed unmatched. The CDR3 is 15 residues long. DNA of the CDR3: TGTGCCAGCAGCTTAGCGGGAGGAATCACCGGGGAGCTGTTTTTT. Protein product: CASSLAGGITGELFF. The full variable domain, rest sourced from reference TRBV5-4 and TRBJ2-2, is ETGVTQSPTHLIKTRGQQVTLRCSSQSGHNTVSWYQQALGQGPQFIFQYYREEENGRGNFPPRFSGLQFPNYSSELNVNALELDDSALYLCASSLAGGITGELFFGEGSRLTVL.

V and J are TRBV18 and TRBJ2-3; 9 positions agree with TRBD1. Trimming took 5 bases from V and 3 from J; bases not matched to a gene: 6. CDR3 length: 15 residues. Looked up from germline, CDR1 is KGHSH and CDR2 is LQKENI. The CDR3 protein is CASSALQGATDTQYF. The CDR3 nucleotides are TGTGCCAGCTCAGCCTTACAGGGGGCAACAGATACGCAGTATTTT.

The rearrangement links TRBV28 to TRBJ1-1; D is possibly TRBD1 (5 bases). Germline CDR1 is MDHEN and CDR2 is SYDVKM. The V end lost 10 bases, the J end lost 0 bases, and 18 bases lay between the germline ends. The CDR3 totals 15 residues. The DNA of the CDR3 is TGTGCCACCTACGGCTGGGGCGCCCTGAACACTGAAGCTTTCTTT. Protein sequence: CATYGWGALNTEAFF.

The V gene is TRBV24-1, the J gene TRBJ1-5; the D is unclear. V was clipped by 3 bases and J by 5 bases, with 4 bases between them. The CDR3 contains 12 residues. Germline lookup yields CDR1 KGHDR and CDR2 SFDVKD. The CDR3 region has the DNA TGTGCCACCAGTGATGAGTATCAGCCCCAGCATTTT. As protein: CATSDEYQPQHF.

The rearrangement uses TRBV5-5 and TRBJ2-7; 13 bases line up with TRBD2. The ends lost 4 bases at V and 6 bases at J; junction bases unmatched: 7. The CDR3 runs 15 residues. From germline, CDR1 is SGHKS and CDR2 YYEKEE (reference sequence). The CDR3 sequence is CASSPGLAGVGEQYF. The CDR3 bases are TGTGCCAGCAGCCCAGGACTAGCGGGAGTCGGCGAGCAGTACTTC.